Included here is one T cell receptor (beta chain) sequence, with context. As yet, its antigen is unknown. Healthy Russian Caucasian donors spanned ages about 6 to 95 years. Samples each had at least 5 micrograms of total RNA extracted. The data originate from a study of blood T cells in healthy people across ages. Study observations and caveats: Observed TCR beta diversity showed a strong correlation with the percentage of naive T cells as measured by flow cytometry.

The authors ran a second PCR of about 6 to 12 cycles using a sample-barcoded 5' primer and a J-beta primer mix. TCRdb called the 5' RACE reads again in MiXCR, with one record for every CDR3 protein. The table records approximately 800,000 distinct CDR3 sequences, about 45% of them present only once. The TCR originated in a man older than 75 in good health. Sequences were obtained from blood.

CDR3 sequence (DNA): TGTGCCAGCAGCTTAAGTGCGGCAGCCTCTGGAAACACCATATATTTT. This encodes CASSLSAAASGNTIYF. The J gene is TRBJ1-3, the V gene TRBV7-2; D unclear. CDR1 is SGHTA, CDR2 FQGNSA, per germline. Trimming stripped 2 bases from V and 0 bases from J, with 11 bases between. The CDR3 covers 16 residues.